The 21 T cell receptor beta chains in this list originate from one sample, sequenced in a study of Ad26.COV2.S vaccination and SARS-CoV-2 variants. Here immunoSEQ multiplex PCR was the method, and the copy in TCRdb shows in-frame clones only, minus some. The sample records roughly 240,000 clones, 85% to 90% being singletons. Treatment meaning: around 19 received Ad26.COV2.S at low or high dose, single or two shots; several received placebo; per-sample allocation not given. Day 63 following the first vaccine or placebo injection was when the samples were taken. Specimen: peripheral blood, collected in a trial of Ad26.COV2.S vaccine versus placebo. The receptors were sampled from a person aged 18-65 years who received the Ad26.COV2.S COVID-19 vaccine or a placebo.

The CDR3 sequence is CASSLTGGNSPLHF. CDR3 DNA sequence: TGTGCCAGCAGCCTTACAGGGGGTAATTCACCCCTCCACTTT. This chain joins TRBV14 and TRBJ1-6, with TRBD1 identical over 8 bases. CDR1 SGHDN and CDR2 FVKESK come from the germline V gene. The CDR3 runs 14 residues. The V gene end was trimmed by 4 bases and the J gene end by 6 bases; junction bases not matched to a gene: 2.

This sequence joins TRBV7-2 and TRBJ1-1; 7 bases are shared with TRBD1. Per the germline V gene, CDR1 is SGHTA and CDR2 is FQGNSA. The CDR3 covers 15 residues. The trim removed 0 bases at V and 0 bases at J, leaving 1 base unmatched. CDR3 amino acids: CASSLATGLNTEAFF. In nucleotides, the CDR3 is TGTGCCAGCAGCTTAGCGACAGGGTTGAACACTGAAGCTTTCTTT.

This clone came up once. The rearrangement joins TRBV7-8 to TRBJ2-7; TRBD2 agrees at 8 bases. The CDR3 totals 14 residues. CDR1 is SGHVS and CDR2 is FQNEAQ in the germline V gene. The trim removed 0 bases at V and 7 bases at J, leaving 5 bases unmatched. CDR3 DNA sequence: TGTGCCAGCAGCTTAGCGCGACTAGCGATAGAGCAGTACTTC. Amino acids: CASSLARLAIEQYF.

This clone was seen a single time. CDR3 in DNA: TGCGCCAGCAGCGGCCAAGGGGACAGGAGAATTGTCACTGAAGCTTTCTTT. As protein: CASSGQGDRRIVTEAFF. J is TRBJ1-1 and V is TRBV5-1; TRBD1 aligns across 8 bases. The CDR3 runs to 17 residues. Trimming at V came to 4 bases and at J to 4 bases, leaving 15 bases not matched to a gene. Germline CDR1 and CDR2: SGHRS and YFSETQ.

The rearrangement uses TRBV4-3 and TRBJ2-5; D may be TRBD1 (5 bases). CDR3 length: 15 amino acids. Per the germline V gene, CDR1 is LGHNA and CDR2 is YSLEER. V lost 1 base to trimming and J lost 5 bases, with 14 bases between them. This CDR3 reads CASSQVRAPGETQYF. The CDR3 coding sequence is TGCGCCAGCAGCCAAGTTAGGGCGCCAGGGGAGACCCAGTACTTC.

This clone was recorded only once. The J gene is TRBJ1-1, the V gene TRBV25-1; D might be TRBD1 (6 bases). The CDR3 runs 17 residues. The V end lost 5 bases, the J end lost 0 bases, and 19 bases lay between the germline ends. CDR1 is MGHDK, CDR2 SYGVNS, per germline. The CDR3: CASSIINTGTMNTEAFF. The CDR3 region has the DNA TGTGCCAGCAGTATAATAAACACAGGGACTATGAACACTGAAGCTTTCTTT.

The rearrangement links TRBV5-4 to TRBJ1-2; the D gene is possibly TRBD1 (6 bases). The CDR3 spans 14 residues. Germline V gene lookup returns CDR1 SGHNT and CDR2 YYREEE (reference sequence). The V end was cut by 2 bases, the J end by 2 bases, with 10 bases between. In DNA, the CDR3 is TGTGCCAGCAGCTTCGGGGGCTTCAACTATGGCTACACCTTC. Translated: CASSFGGFNYGYTF.

V and J are TRBV30 and TRBJ1-6, with D possibly matching TRBD1 (6 bases). The CDR3 is made up of 13 amino acids. Germline CDR1 and CDR2: GTSNPN and SVGIG (reference sequence). Trimming took 2 bases from V and 10 from J, leaving 12 bases between them. In DNA form, the CDR3 reads TGTGCCTGGAGTACCCCAGGGGACTCACCCCTCCACTTT. It specifies CAWSTPGDSPLHF.

This chain uses TRBV5-4 with TRBJ2-3, with no clear D. Trimming cost V 7 bases and J 2 bases, with 14 bases left between them. The V gene's germline CDR1 is SGHNT and CDR2 YYREEE (reference sequence). The CDR3 loop spans 14 amino acids. The CDR3 protein is CASRPRQFTDTQYF. CDR3 bases: TGTGCCAGCCGCCCCCGGCAGTTCACAGATACGCAGTATTTT.

This rearrangement joins TRBV4-1 to TRBJ1-5; D remains ambiguous. V was shortened by 5 bases and J by 1 base, with 12 bases between the two germline ends. Germline CDR1 and CDR2: MGHRA and YSYEKL. There are 15 residues in the CDR3. CDR3 coding DNA: TGCGCCAGCAGCGATAGGAGTTGGAGCAATCAGCCCCAGCATTTT. Protein sequence: CASSDRSWSNQPQHF.

The chain employs TRBV27 and TRBJ2-3; no reliable D call. The CDR3 runs 15 residues. Looked up from germline, CDR1 is MNHEY and CDR2 is SMNVEV (reference sequence). Trimming pared 2 bases from V and 3 bases from J, leaving 12 bases between. In DNA form, the CDR3 reads TGTGCCAGCAGTTTACCGGGCCGAGGAACAGATACGCAGTATTTT. This sequence encodes CASSLPGRGTDTQYF.

This chain links TRBV6-5 with TRBJ1-5; no clear D. V dropped 3 bases and J dropped 1 base, with 13 bases sitting between them. CDR1 is MNHEY, CDR2 SVGAGI, per germline. This CDR3 has 16 amino acids. CDR3 nucleotide sequence: TGTGCCAGCAGTTATTGGTTCGACGGAAGCAATCAGCCCCAGCATTTT. Translation gives CASSYWFDGSNQPQHF.

This sequence joins TRBV28 and TRBJ1-2, with TRBD1 matching 8 bases. Looked up from germline, CDR1 is MDHEN and CDR2 is SYDVKM. With V trimmed by 5 bases and J by 8 bases, 7 bases remained unmatched. CDR3 length equals 13 residues. The CDR3 sequence is CASSPTDRGGYTF. CDR3 sequence (DNA): TGTGCCAGCAGTCCCACTGACAGGGGCGGCTACACCTTC.

The rearrangement joins TRBV6-5 to TRBJ2-5; 12 positions match TRBD2. Germline V CDR1 and CDR2: MNHEY, SVGAGI. This CDR3 contains 16 residues. V lost 2 bases, J lost 3 bases, and 4 bases stayed unmatched. CDR3 sequence: CASSYQGLAGKETQYF. CDR3 nucleotide sequence: TGTGCCAGCAGTTACCAAGGACTAGCGGGGAAAGAGACCCAGTACTTC.

This chain joins TRBV4-3 and TRBJ2-1; the match to TRBD1 covers 8 bases. Trimming cost V 3 bases and J 1 base; bases outside gene matches: 14. The germline CDR1 and CDR2 sequences are LGHNA and YSLEER. The CDR3 runs 19 residues. The CDR3: CASSHERITGGGSYNEQFF. CDR3 DNA sequence: TGCGCCAGCAGCCACGAACGAATAACAGGGGGTGGATCCTACAATGAGCAGTTCTTC.

The chain uses TRBV7-6 and TRBJ2-5; 9 nucleotides line up with TRBD1. CDR1 and CDR2 from the germline V gene are SGHVS and FNYEAQ. Trimming took 5 bases from V and 6 from J; bases not matched to a gene: 10. The CDR3 totals 15 residues. CDR3 sequence reads: CASSPRWDREKTQYF. The CDR3 nucleotides read TGTGCCAGCAGCCCCCGGTGGGACAGGGAAAAGACCCAGTACTTC.

V and J are TRBV30 and TRBJ2-7, with D possibly being TRBD2 (5 bases). V was cut by 3 bases and J by 2 bases, with 14 bases left in between. The germline gives CDR1 GTSNPN, CDR2 SVGIG (reference sequence). The CDR3 covers 14 residues. The CDR3 sequence: CAWSSTPRAYEQYF. For the CDR3, the DNA is TGTGCCTGGAGCTCGACCCCGAGGGCCTACGAGCAGTACTTC. The full variable domain, with the rest looked up from reference TRBV30 and TRBJ2-7, is SQTIHQWPATLVQPVGSPLSLECTVEGTSNPNLYWYRQAAGRGLQLLFYSVGIGQISSEVPQNLSASRPQDRQFILSSKKLLLSDSGFYLCAWSSTPRAYEQYFGPGTRLTVT.

The chain joins TRBV4-1 to TRBJ2-6; no clear D. V was trimmed by 0 bases and J by 0 bases, leaving 18 bases between them. The CDR3 contains 20 residues. Germline V lookup: CDR1 MGHRA, CDR2 YSYEKL. The CDR3 nucleotides read TGCGCCAGCAGCCAAGAATTCCCGGGCAGTTCGAGCTCTGGGGCCAACGTCCTGACTTTC. It is translated as CASSQEFPGSSSSGANVLTF.

The CDR3 DNA is TGCAGTGCTAGTTGGGGTTTGGAGCTGTTTTTT. It is translated as CSASWGLELFF. This sequence joins TRBV20-1 and TRBJ2-2; D is uncertain. This CDR3 has 11 residues. The V gene lost 3 bases and the J gene lost 10 bases, with 9 bases spanning the gap. The germline gives CDR1 DFQATT, CDR2 SNEGSKA (reference sequence).

The chain couples TRBV7-2 to TRBJ1-5; D remains ambiguous. Germline assignment: CDR1 SGHTA and CDR2 FQGNSA. V was pared by 3 bases and J by 1 base, with 7 bases between. The CDR3 is 14 residues long. This chain's CDR3 is CASSFLGSNQPQHF. The CDR3 DNA reads as TGTGCCAGCAGCTTTCTGGGGAGCAATCAGCCCCAGCATTTT.

This chain uses TRBV2 with TRBJ2-1; 11 nucleotides align to TRBD2. Germline CDR1 is SNHLY and CDR2 is FYNNEI. After removal of 6 bases from V and 7 bases from J, the junction contained 5 bases not matched to a gene. This CDR3 region has 14 residues. Written as DNA, the CDR3 is TGTGCCAGCAGGCAAGGGACTAGCGGAAATGAGCAGTTCTTC. Protein product: CASRQGTSGNEQFF. The complete variable domain, with remaining parts taken from reference TRBV2 and TRBJ2-1, reads EPEVTQTPSHQVTQMGQEVILRCVPISNHLYFYWYRQILGQKVEFLVSFYNNEISEKSEIFDDQFSVERPDGSNFTLKIRSTKLEDSAMYFCASRQGTSGNEQFFGPGTRLTVL.